One sample yielded the 23 T cell receptor beta chains listed below, sequenced in a study of regulatory T cells in long-lasting Graves disease. The time point: newly diagnosed GD, antithyroid drugs for less than 3 months. The TCR library was made from RNA that had been extracted from PBMCs in TRIzol. Combining iRepertoire HTBI primers with Arm-PCR of CDR3 regions, the authors built TCR beta libraries. TCRdb re-derived calls from the multiplex PCR reads in MiXCR, one entry per CDR3 protein. The table lists approximately 540,000 distinct CDR3 sequences, around 12% of them singletons, with roughly 8.9% in the top ten. The same data also contributed to another study, on T cells in Graves' hyperthyroidism and ophthalmopathy.

Sequences were derived from peripheral blood mononuclear cells (PBMCs), sampled at new diagnosis, from a patient treated with antithyroid drugs. These TCRs come from a woman in her twenties or thirties with Graves disease.

This clonotype was observed many times. The J gene is TRBJ1-4, the V gene TRBV7-2, with 10 bases aligning to TRBD1. The ends lost 4 bases at V and 7 bases at J; junction bases unmatched: 6. Germline values: CDR1 SGHTA, CDR2 FQGNSA. The length of the CDR3 is 15 residues. CDR3 nucleotide sequence: TGTGCCAGCAGCTATCGACAGGGGGCCAGTGAAAAACTGTTTTTT. Translating it yields CASSYRQGASEKLFF.

The genes are TRBV20-1 and TRBJ1-4; D may be TRBD1 (5 bases). The CDR3 has 13 residues. CDR1 and CDR2 (germline): DFQATT, SNEGSKA (reference sequence). Trimming pared 4 bases from V and 10 bases from J, leaving 16 bases between. CDR3 DNA: TGCAGTGCTACCAAGCAGGGTTGGGGAAAACTGTTTTTT. This gives the protein CSATKQGWGKLFF.

This clonotype was counted ten times or more. V and J are TRBV6-1 and TRBJ2-1, with D hard to call. CDR3 length: 15 residues. V was pared by 6 bases and J by 3 bases, with 15 bases between. Germline CDR1 and CDR2: MNHNS and SASEGT. The CDR3 sequence is CASRGTIYGYNEQFF. The DNA for the CDR3 is TGTGCCAGCAGGGGTACTATTTACGGCTACAATGAGCAGTTCTTC.

CDR3 nucleotides: TGCGCCAGCAGCACATGGACGGGGGGAGAGACCCAGTACTTC. It encodes CASSTWTGGETQYF. The chain links TRBV5-1 to TRBJ2-5; 7 bases line up with TRBD2. V lost 4 bases, J lost 4 bases, and 7 bases stayed unmatched. Per germline, CDR1 SGHRS and CDR2 YFSETQ. This CDR3 spans 14 amino acids.

In its sample, this clonotype was seen many times. The chain uses TRBV2 and TRBJ2-5; D is perhaps TRBD1 (5 bases). Trimming pared 4 bases from V and 4 bases from J, leaving 16 bases between. The V gene's germline CDR1 is SNHLY and CDR2 FYNNEI. The CDR3 extends over 15 amino acids. CDR3 sequence reads: CASSGAGNLGETQYF. The DNA for the CDR3 is TGTGCCAGCAGTGGGGCAGGGAACTTAGGAGAGACCCAGTACTTC.

The chain carries TRBV6-1 and TRBJ1-2; TRBD1 matches at 8 bases. After removal of 8 bases from V and 3 bases from J, the junction contained 11 bases not matched to a gene. The germline gives CDR1 MNHNS, CDR2 SASEGT. The CDR3 runs 15 residues. The CDR3 coding sequence is TGTGCCAGCGGGGAGACAGGGGCGAAGGACTATGGCTACACCTTC. Protein: CASGETGAKDYGYTF.

This clonotype was seen at least ten times. This chain uses TRBV19 with TRBJ2-1; TRBD2 matches 8 bases. The V segment lost 1 base and the J segment 8 bases; nucleotides outside the gene matches: 10. Germline CDR1 is LNHDA and CDR2 is SQIVND (reference sequence). The CDR3 is 16 residues long. The CDR3 nucleotides are TGTGCCAGTAGTATAGCCTTGAGCGGGAGTATCTATGAGCAGTTCTTC. It is translated as CASSIALSGSIYEQFF.

This clonotype has ten or more counts. This rearrangement joins TRBV11-2 to TRBJ2-7; D is perhaps TRBD2 (6 bases). Trimming removed 3 bases from V and 0 bases from J, with 9 bases in between. In germline, CDR1 is SGHAT, CDR2 FQNNGV. The CDR3 runs 14 residues. CDR3 in amino acids: CASSFASASYEQYF. The CDR3 DNA reads TGTGCCAGCAGCTTCGCTAGCGCCTCCTACGAGCAGTACTTC.

As to this clonotype: A much larger clone is a single base away; this may be a read error. The chain carries TRBV7-9 and TRBJ2-5; D possibly corresponds to TRBD1 (6 bases). The J call may be wrong; the DNA end is better matched by TRBJ2-1. The CDR3 loop spans 17 amino acids. The V gene's germline CDR1 is SEHNR and CDR2 FQNEAQ (reference sequence). The CDR3 spells CASSPFTSTGITETQFF. CDR3 nucleotides: TGTGCCAGCAGCCCTTTTACCTCAACAGGGATCACAGAGACCCAGTTCTTC.

This clonotype was seen a handful of times. This chain uses TRBV29-1 with TRBJ2-1; the D is unclear. The ends were cut back, 1 base at V and 4 bases at J, with 17 bases in the middle. The CDR3 runs to 16 residues. CDR1 SQVTM and CDR2 ANQGSEA come from the germline V gene. DNA for the CDR3: TGCAGCGTTGAAGGGGTTTACGTAGCCGCGTACAATGAGCAGTTCTTC. Protein product: CSVEGVYVAAYNEQFF.

Only a few counts were recorded for this clonotype. The chain joins TRBV5-4 to TRBJ2-1; weak D call: TRBD1 (6 bases). Germline V CDR1 and CDR2: SGHNT, YYREEE (reference sequence). Trimming pared 0 bases from V and 6 bases from J, leaving 7 bases between. The CDR3 spans 13 residues. DNA for the CDR3: TGTGCCAGCAGCTTGGAACAGGGCAATGAGCAGTTCTTC. Encoded protein: CASSLEQGNEQFF.

This clonotype was seen at least ten times. Compared with germline, one end of the junction differs, possibly owing to a read error. The rearrangement joins TRBV11-2 to TRBJ2-7; D is unclear. In germline, CDR1 is SGHAT, CDR2 FQNNGV. This CDR3 spans 13 amino acids. This CDR3 reads CASNLMIGYEQYF. CDR3 in DNA: TGTGCCAGCAACTTAATGATCGGCTACGAGCAGTACTTC. The complete variable domain, with remaining parts taken from reference TRBV11-2 and TRBJ2-7, reads EAGVAQSPRYKIIEKRQSVAFWCNPISGHATLYWYQQILGQGPKLLIQFQNNGVVDDSQLPKDRFSAERLKGVDSTLKIQPAKLEDSAVYLCASNLMIGYEQYFGPGTRLTVT.

This clonotype was observed many times. The chain has TRBV28 and TRBJ1-2; D ambiguous. Germline V gene data show CDR1 as MDHEN and CDR2 as SYDVKM. CDR3 length equals 14 residues. Deletions cut 7 bases from V and 8 bases from J, with 20 bases between. CDR3 sequence (DNA): TGTGCCAGCAATCCTCACTTAACTACGAAGGGCTACACCTTC. Translating it yields CASNPHLTTKGYTF.

Remarks on this clonotype: At one end, the junction sequence differs from germline, possibly due to a read error. The chain combines TRBV7-9 with TRBJ2-7; D may be TRBD1 (6 bases). The germline CDR1 and CDR2 sequences are SEHNR and FQNEAQ (reference sequence). The CDR3 sequence is 15 residues long. The CDR3 spells CASSLGPGVTYEQHF. In nucleotides, the CDR3 is TGTGCCAGCAGCTTAGGGCCAGGGGTAACCTACGAGCAGCACTTC.

Many counts were recorded for this clonotype. The chain employs TRBV27 and TRBJ1-6; 9 bases agree with TRBD1. Per the germline V gene, CDR1 is MNHEY and CDR2 is SMNVEV (reference sequence). CDR3 length: 15 amino acids. The trim removed 5 bases at V and 5 bases at J, leaving 4 bases unmatched. The DNA for the CDR3 is TGTGCCAGCAGTGCAGACAGGGGGAATAATTCACCCCTCCACTTT. It is translated as CASSADRGNNSPLHF.

The chain combines TRBV29-1 with TRBJ2-1, with D unclear. Trimming took 3 bases from V and 7 from J, leaving 4 bases between them. The CDR3 runs 10 residues. Germline CDR1 and CDR2: SQVTM and ANQGSEA. The CDR3 sequence is CSVESNEQFF. The CDR3 nucleotides are TGCAGCGTTGAGAGTAATGAGCAGTTCTTC.

In this sample, this clonotype turned up many times. The CDR3 spells CASSPGQLKETQYF. The CDR3 DNA sequence: TGTGCCAGCTCACCGGGACAGTTGAAAGAGACCCAGTACTTC. The V gene is TRBV18, the J gene TRBJ2-5; 7 nucleotides match TRBD1. The V gene's germline CDR1 is KGHSH and CDR2 LQKENI. CDR3 length equals 14 residues. The trim removed 3 bases at V and 3 bases at J, leaving 4 bases unmatched.

Comment on this clonotype: A read error may explain this, as a much larger clone is one base away. The chain links TRBV10-2 to TRBJ2-1, with 11 bases identical to TRBD2. This CDR3 is 16 amino acids long. The germline CDR1 and CDR2 sequences are WSHSY and SAAADI. V gave up 3 bases and J gave up 11 bases; unmatched junction bases: 12. The CDR3 here is CASSDRLAGGKNKQFF. For the CDR3, the DNA is TGCGCCAGCAGTGACCGGCTAGCGGGAGGTAAAAATAAGCAGTTCTTC.

There are many counts of this clonotype. As DNA, the CDR3 is TGTGCCAGCAGCTCAGCAGCTTACCCCGGGCGGGGGCGGGAAAAACTGTTTTTT. Protein: CASSSAAYPGRGREKLFF. The chain carries TRBV7-9 and TRBJ1-4; D may be TRBD1 (6 bases). CDR1 is SEHNR and CDR2 is FQNEAQ in the germline V gene (reference sequence). Trimming shortened V by 4 bases and J by 8 bases, and 26 bases separated the two germline ends. The CDR3 has 18 amino acids. The entire variable domain, with the rest obtained from reference TRBV7-9 and TRBJ1-4, is as follows: DTGVSQNPRHKITKRGQNVTFRCDPISEHNRLYWYRQTLGQGPEFLTYFQNEAQLEKSRLLSDRFSAERPKGSFSTLEIQRTEQGDSAMYLCASSSAAYPGRGREKLFFGSGTQLSVL.

This clonotype has a count of ten or more. This chain uses TRBV27 with TRBJ1-1; D gene unclear. V was shortened by 4 bases and J by 0 bases, with 12 bases between the two germline ends. In germline, CDR1 is MNHEY, CDR2 SMNVEV (reference sequence). The length of the CDR3 is 15 residues. The chain's CDR3 is CASSSFRSMNTEAFF. In DNA, the CDR3 is TGTGCCAGCAGTTCATTCAGGAGTATGAACACTGAAGCTTTCTTT.

This clonotype was counted at least ten times. The chain employs TRBV10-2 and TRBJ1-3; D may be TRBD1 (6 bases). Trimming removed 7 bases from V and 0 bases from J, with 7 bases in between. In germline, CDR1 is WSHSY, CDR2 SAAADI. The CDR3 consists of 13 residues. The CDR3, as DNA: TGCGCCAGCAAGGACAGCTCTGGAAACACCATATATTTT. Its protein product is CASKDSSGNTIYF.

Ten or more counts support this clonotype. The chain couples TRBV18 to TRBJ2-5, with a possible D match to TRBD1 (6 bases). Trimming stripped 4 bases from V and 3 bases from J, with 12 bases between. Germline V gene sequence: CDR1 KGHSH, CDR2 LQKENI. There are 14 residues in the CDR3. The CDR3 nucleotides read TGTGCCAGCTCACGAAGGACAGTCAAAGAGACCCAGTACTTC. Translated: CASSRRTVKETQYF.

Many counts were recorded for this clonotype. The chain uses TRBV3-1 and TRBJ2-5; TRBD2 might be the D (5 bases). CDR1 LGHDT and CDR2 YNNKEL come from the germline V gene (reference sequence). V gave up 4 bases and J gave up 9 bases, with 15 bases separating them. This CDR3 has 13 amino acids. The CDR3 reads CASSRTEGWAQYF. The CDR3 region has the DNA TGTGCCAGCAGCCGTACCGAGGGATGGGCCCAGTACTTC.